A few counts support the clone carrying this T cell receptor (beta chain). Its antigen is not identified. A CD8+CD4-CCR7+CD45RA+ gate was used to sort naive CD8 T cells. The record originates from a study of molecular identifiers for immune sequencing clone quantification. Study-level findings and limits: Effector cells had over 98% of their molecules in clones above 20 RNA copies, while naive cells had under 1%. Underestimated sizes of highly expanded clones could result from identical TCR molecules that share a barcode.

J gave up 2 bases and V 2 bases, and 9 bases lay outside the gene matches. The CDR3 runs 19 residues. Germline assignment: CDR1 KGHDR and CDR2 SFDVKD. Bulk TCR library preparation followed previously described methods with listed TCR primers. TCRdb fed the PCR reads into MiXCR, producing one record per CDR3 protein. The table has 460,000 or so distinct CDR3 sequences, under 30% seen once. This clonotype originated in a human donor in good health. Some libraries in this study had Jurkat cell RNA spiked in. The genes are TRBV24-1 and TRBJ2-6, with 9 bases aligning to TRBD1. Sequenced input: naive CD8+ T cells from blood, with Jurkat cell RNA spiked in. The subset was: FACS-sorted CD8+CD4-CCR7+CD45RA+ naive T cells. CDR3: CATSDSVPGQGTGANVLTF. The DNA for the CDR3 is TGTGCCACCAGTGATTCAGTACCGGGACAGGGAACTGGGGCCAACGTCCTGACTTTC.